The 10 T cell receptor beta chains listed next were all sequenced from one sample in a study of post-analysis software for immune sequencing data. Study-level findings and limits: Among five TRBV segments more frequent in patients than controls were TRBV5-6, TRBV5-1 and TRBV20-1.

The antigens these receptors bind are not known. Researchers reported that TCR beta cDNA libraries carried unique molecular identifiers. MiXCR was run by TCRdb on the PCR reads, yielding one entry per CDR3 protein. The sample has about 200,000 distinct CDR3 sequences; 29% are singletons. Sequenced input: blood. The receptors come from a girl aged 2 to 17 with multiple sclerosis.

In this sample, this clonotype turned up many times. The V call is TRBV28, the J call TRBJ2-7; D remains ambiguous. This CDR3 spans 11 amino acids. Germline-derived CDR1 and CDR2 are MDHEN and SYDVKM. Trimming shortened V by 6 bases and J by 2 bases, and 5 bases separated the two germline ends. CDR3 sequence: CASRRTYEQYF. Written as DNA, the CDR3 is TGTGCCAGCAGGAGGACCTACGAGCAGTACTTC.

Regarding this clonotype: This could be a read error, since a much larger clone is one nucleotide away. This rearrangement joins TRBV12-3 or TRBV12-4 to TRBJ2-3, with D perhaps matching TRBD1 (6 bases). The CDR3 is made up of 14 amino acids. V was pared by 6 bases and J by 2 bases, with 12 bases between. The CDR3 region is CASRTGQITDTQYF. The CDR3 DNA reads as TGTGCCAGCAGAACCGGACAGATCACAGATACGCAGTATTTT.

This clonotype has only one observation. Being one base from a much bigger clone, this may be a read error. This chain links TRBV11-2 with TRBJ2-5; D is uncertain. CDR1 is SGHAT, CDR2 FQNNGV, per germline. Trimming stripped 3 bases from V and 11 bases from J, with 19 bases between. The CDR3 contains 14 residues. The CDR3 bases are TGTGCCAGCAGCTTTGACTCCCGACTCGATGAGCAGTACTTC. Translation gives CASSFDSRLDEQYF.

The table lists this clonotype with a few counts. The V call is TRBV4-1, the J call TRBJ2-5, with D perhaps TRBD2 (5 bases). V was shortened by 0 bases and J by 11 bases, with 19 bases between the two germline ends. Germline-derived CDR1 and CDR2 are MGHRA and YSYEKL. The CDR3 spans 15 residues. The CDR3 is CASSQEARGTYGQYF. CDR3 in DNA: TGCGCCAGCAGCCAAGAAGCCCGGGGAACCTACGGGCAGTACTTC.

The V call is TRBV2, the J call TRBJ1-2; D is unresolved. V was cut by 3 bases and J by 0 bases, with 11 bases left in between. This CDR3 is 15 amino acids long. CDR1 and CDR2 (germline): SNHLY, FYNNEI. CDR3 coding DNA: TGTGCCAGCAGTGACCAAGCAAGGGCTAACTATGGCTACACCTTC. Translating it yields CASSDQARANYGYTF.

This clonotype was counted many times. The chain uses TRBV27 and TRBJ2-7, with D possibly matching TRBD1 (5 bases). CDR1 is MNHEY and CDR2 is SMNVEV in the germline V gene (reference sequence). This CDR3 has 14 residues. The ends were cut back, 5 bases at V and 6 bases at J, with 17 bases in the middle. DNA of the CDR3: TGTGCCAGCAGTGTCGAGATAAGACAGAGCGAGCAGTACTTC. Protein sequence: CASSVEIRQSEQYF.

In its sample, this clonotype was seen many times. The J gene is TRBJ2-7, the V gene TRBV29-1, with D perhaps TRBD2 (6 bases). CDR1 is SQVTM and CDR2 is ANQGSEA in the germline V gene. Trimming left V 6 bases short and J 2 bases short, with 11 bases between. This CDR3 is 12 amino acids long. The CDR3 region has the DNA TGCAGCGTGAACGGGGGAACCTACGAGCAGTACTTC. It specifies CSVNGGTYEQYF.

The rearrangement uses TRBV6-2 or TRBV6-3 and TRBJ2-4; TRBD2 matches at 7 bases. Trimming cost V 4 bases and J 2 bases; bases outside gene matches: 8. Germline values: CDR1 MNHEY, CDR2 SVGEGT. This CDR3 region has 16 residues. CDR3 coding DNA: TGTGCCAGCAGTTTAATAGCGGGCTTCTCCAAAAACATTCAGTACTTC. It translates to CASSLIAGFSKNIQYF.

This clonotype was recorded a few times. V and J are TRBV6-6 and TRBJ1-1, with 7 bases matching TRBD1. The germline V gene has CDR1 MNHNY and CDR2 SVGAGI (reference sequence). This CDR3 is 11 amino acids long. The V segment lost 8 bases and the J segment 7 bases; nucleotides outside the gene matches: 4. CDR3 region: CASYRDSEAFF. The DNA for the CDR3 is TGTGCCAGCTACCGGGACAGTGAAGCTTTCTTT.

This clonotype showed up many times. The V gene is TRBV5-6, the J gene TRBJ2-1, with 7 positions matching TRBD2. Germline assignment: CDR1 SGHDT and CDR2 YYEEEE. This CDR3 comprises 17 residues. Losses at the gene ends were 4 bases for V and 4 bases for J; bases not matched to a gene: 14. The CDR3 loop reads CASSRVAGTNSYNEQFF. The CDR3 DNA reads as TGTGCCAGCAGCCGGGTGGCGGGGACTAATTCATACAATGAGCAGTTCTTC.